This TCR beta chain was found in a study of cytomegalovirus exposure and HLA in healthy donors. Study results and caveats: Presence/absence results assume similar sequencing depth per donor, which may not hold. Per a prior analysis, the majority of TCR beta V segments were productive roughly 90% or roughly 30% of the time. V- and J-gene trimming of TCR beta was linked (in a later analysis) to a missense DCLRE1C variant. Other equally common chains were less clonally expanded than HLA-associated TCR beta chains, a later analysis showed.

Points on this clone: Its specificity is unknown.

J gave up 4 bases and V 7 bases, and 8 bases lay outside the gene matches. CDR1 is ENHRY and CDR2 is SYGVKD in the germline V gene. The CDR3 extends over 15 amino acids. 13 Jbeta primers and 60 Vbeta primers were used for the PCR. This table comes from immunoSEQ multiplex PCR, and its TCRdb copy is limited to in-frame clones, with some not included. The sample yields 95,000 to 150,000 clones, over 9.5% seen once. The source material was PBMCs. V usage is TRBV10-3 and J usage is TRBJ2-2; 8 nucleotides match TRBD1. The clonotype was recovered from a woman aged 18 to 35 in good health and CMV-seropositive. The CDR3 nucleotides are TGTGCCATCATGTCCGGGACAGGATTCACCGGGGAGCTGTTTTTT. This gives the protein CAIMSGTGFTGELFF.